These T cell receptor beta chains were read from a single sample in a study of Ad26.COV2.S vaccination and SARS-CoV-2 variants. This table comes from immunoSEQ multiplex PCR, and its TCRdb copy is limited to in-frame clones, with some not included. The data contain 400,000 to 450,000 clones, 90% of them singletons. Sequenced material: peripheral blood, taken in a trial of Ad26.COV2.S vaccine versus placebo. These receptors came from a person between 18 and 59 years old who received the Ad26.COV2.S COVID-19 vaccine or a placebo. CDR3s include the opening cysteine and the closing phenylalanine or tryptophan. Each record gives: J gene, D gene, V gene, clone size, CDR3 DNA, CDR3 protein. The D gene is left open where the match is weak. Size values are once, few and many counts, or a class for expanded clones, and some rows have none.

>TRBJ2-3|-|TRBV19|-
TGTGCCAGTAGTACGGGACTGTTCACGGATACGCAGTATTTT
CASSTGLFTDTQYF
>TRBJ1-1|-|TRBV14|-
TGTGCCAGCAGCCAAAGTACGGGGACTGAAGCTTTCTTT
CASSQSTGTEAFF
>TRBJ2-7|TRBD1|TRBV7-9|-
TGTGCCAGCAGCCCCGCGACAGGGGCTGACGAGCAGTACTTC
CASSPATGADEQYF
>TRBJ2-5|-|TRBV2|once
TGTGCCAGCAGTCGGATCAGGGAGGATTGGGAGACCCAGTACTTC
CASSRIREDWETQYF
>TRBJ2-1|TRBD2|TRBV10-3|-
TGTGCCATCAGTGAGGGTAGCGGGAGGGCCGGTCCCGGTGAGCAGTTCTTC
CAISEGSGRAGPGEQFF
>TRBJ2-6|-|TRBV9|-
TGTGCCAGCAGGGGCTCCCCGCTGGGCTCTGGGGCCAACGTCCTGACTTTC
CASRGSPLGSGANVLTF
>TRBJ2-3|TRBD2|TRBV5-1|-
TGCGCCAGCAGCTTGGGGGCTAGCGGGAGTGTTTTGCGAGATACGCAGTATTTT
CASSLGASGSVLRDTQYF
>TRBJ2-1|-|TRBV7-2|-
TGTGCCAGCAGCTTAGCGGGGACAAGGGTGGCATCCAATGAGCAGTTCTTC
CASSLAGTRVASNEQFF
>TRBJ2-1|-|TRBV6-2/TRBV6-3|-
TGTGCCAGCAGTTACTCGAGGGCGGGCCTAGGAAACAATGAGCAGTTCTTC
CASSYSRAGLGNNEQFF
>TRBJ2-2|TRBD2|TRBV3-1/TRBV3-2|few
TGTGCCAGCAGCCTGACTAGCGGGAGCTTCACCGGGGAGCTGTTTTTT
CASSLTSGSFTGELFF
>TRBJ2-5|-|TRBV9|-
TGTGCCAGCAGCGAGAACATAGTAGGAGAGACCCAGTACTTC
CASSENIVGETQYF
>TRBJ2-2|TRBD1|TRBV6-2/TRBV6-3|once
TGTGCCAGCAGCCCACGGGGACAGGCGGGCACCGGGGAGCTGTTTTTT
CASSPRGQAGTGELFF
>TRBJ2-1|-|TRBV7-9|-
TGTGCCAGCAGCTTATACGGGCCTTCCTACAATGAGCAGTTCTTC
CASSLYGPSYNEQFF
>TRBJ1-4|-|TRBV9|once
TGTGCCAGCAGCGGGACCACCCCAGAAAAACTGTTTTTT
CASSGTTPEKLFF
>TRBJ2-5|-|TRBV10-3|-
TGTGCCATCAGTGAAGGGAAGGCAGCGGGCGGGATTGATTACTTC
CAISEGKAAGGIDYF
>TRBJ2-3|-|TRBV27|once
TGTGCCAGTCAAGGGGGACTCGGGCCAGATACGCAGTATTTT
CASQGGLGPDTQYF
>TRBJ2-1|TRBD1|TRBV19|-
TGTGCCAGTAGTATAGAGGCCCCCCCCGGGACAGTAGTGCGGTACAATGAGCAGTTCTTC
CASSIEAPPGTVVRYNEQFF
>TRBJ2-1|TRBD2|TRBV18|-
TGTGCCAGCTCACCACCGGGGACTAGCGGGAGGTCCCCCTACAATGAGCAGTTCTTC
CASSPPGTSGRSPYNEQFF
>TRBJ2-2|-|TRBV10-2|once
TGCGCCAGCAGGCCCCTTCCCGACAGACAACGGGCCGGGGAGCTGTTTTTT
CASRPLPDRQRAGELFF
>TRBJ2-7|-|TRBV14|-
TGTGCCAGCAGCCTCGGGACGGGGACCTACGAGCAGTACTTC
CASSLGTGTYEQYF
>TRBJ2-4|TRBD1|TRBV6-2/TRBV6-3|-
TGTGCCAGCAGTTCTGGGACAGGGGGAGCCAAAAACATTCAGTACTTC
CASSSGTGGAKNIQYF
>TRBJ1-1|TRBD1|TRBV4-1|-
TGCGCCAGCAGCCGGGACAGGGGAACTGAAGCTTTCTTT
CASSRDRGTEAFF
>TRBJ2-3|-|TRBV5-6|-
TGTGCCAGCAGCTCCTATTTCGCGAAGTACACAGATACGCAGTATTTT
CASSSYFAKYTDTQYF
>TRBJ1-2|TRBD1|TRBV19|-
TGTGCCAGTACCTCCGCCAGGGGGACGGGCTATGGCTACACCTTC
CASTSARGTGYGYTF
>TRBJ2-3|TRBD1|TRBV5-1|few
TGCGCCAGCAGTTGGGGGGACAGGAGTCGAGGCACAGATACGCAGTATTTT
CASSWGDRSRGTDTQYF
>TRBJ2-2|TRBD2|TRBV18|-
TGTGCCAGCTCACTAGCGGGAGCCGGGGAGCTGTTTTTT
CASSLAGAGELFF
>TRBJ2-1|-|TRBV30|once
TGTGCCTGGAGTGGGTCCTACAATGAGCAGTTCTTC
CAWSGSYNEQFF
>TRBJ2-7|TRBD2|TRBV12-3/TRBV12-4|-
TGTGCCAGCAGCCCGGGGGGGGTCGGAGAGCAGTACTTC
CASSPGGVGEQYF
>TRBJ2-1|-|TRBV6-2/TRBV6-3|few
TGTGCCAGCAGTTACCTCCCTAGAATTGAGCAGTTCTTC
CASSYLPRIEQFF
>TRBJ2-2|TRBD1|TRBV6-2/TRBV6-3|-
TGTGCCAGCAGTTACACCGGGACAGGGTACACCGGGGAGCTGTTTTTT
CASSYTGTGYTGELFF
>TRBJ2-2|TRBD1|TRBV3-1/TRBV3-2|few
TGTGCCAGCAGCACACATGGGACAGGGGTTTCCGGGGAGCTGTTTTTT
CASSTHGTGVSGELFF
>TRBJ2-2|-|TRBV5-1|-
TGCGCCAGCAGCCCGGGGAGCACCCGAGTCACCGGGGAGCTGTTTTTT
CASSPGSTRVTGELFF
>TRBJ2-1|-|TRBV6-1|-
TGTGCCAGCAGTGAATTCTCTCCCCCTTACAATGAGCAGTTCTTC
CASSEFSPPYNEQFF
>TRBJ2-1|TRBD2|TRBV5-1|-
TGCGCCAGCAGCTTGGGTGGGACTAGCGGGTCCGGGGAGCAGTTCTTC
CASSLGGTSGSGEQFF
>TRBJ2-1|TRBD2|TRBV7-9|-
TGTGCCAGCAGCTTAGGGGTGGCGGGGGGCAATGAGCAGTTCTTC
CASSLGVAGGNEQFF
>TRBJ2-3|-|TRBV3-1/TRBV3-2|-
TGTGCCAGCAGCTCTCGGGGGGCCACAGATACGCAGTATTTT
CASSSRGATDTQYF
>TRBJ1-5|-|TRBV20-1|-
TGCAGTGCTAGTACCGGTTTGTCCAATCAGCCCCAGCATTTT
CSASTGLSNQPQHF
>TRBJ2-2|-|TRBV7-9|-
TGTGCCAGCAGCTTAGACAGGGACACCGGGGAGCTGTTTTTT
CASSLDRDTGELFF
>TRBJ2-7|-|TRBV14|once
TGTGCCAGCAGCCAAGAGCGAGTGGACGAGCAGTACTTC
CASSQERVDEQYF
>TRBJ2-7|-|TRBV7-9|-
TGTGCCAGCAGCTTAGTTCCCAGGAACGAGCAGTACTTC
CASSLVPRNEQYF
>TRBJ2-1|-|TRBV9|-
TGTGCCAGCAGCGTAGCCCAGGGAAAGGGCGGTGAGCAGTTCTTC
CASSVAQGKGGEQFF
>TRBJ2-3|-|TRBV4-1|-
TGCGCCAGCACCGGGAGCACAGATACGCAGTATTTT
CASTGSTDTQYF
>TRBJ2-3|TRBD2|TRBV11-2|-
TGTGCCAGCAGCTTAGGCACTAGCGGTAGCACAGATACGCAGTATTTT
CASSLGTSGSTDTQYF
>TRBJ2-7|-|TRBV10-3|-
TGTGCCATCAAGCCTGGGACGGATTCCTACGAGCAGTACTTC
CAIKPGTDSYEQYF
>TRBJ1-2|-|TRBV12-3/TRBV12-4|-
TGTGCCAGCAGTTCCCACGCGGATGGCTACACCTTC
CASSSHADGYTF
>TRBJ1-4|-|TRBV7-9|-
TGTGCCAGCAGCTTAGAGAGGGTCGGTGATGAAAAACTGTTTTTT
CASSLERVGDEKLFF
>TRBJ2-7|TRBD1|TRBV7-3|-
TGTGCCAGCAGCCGGGACAGCTCCTACGAGCAGTACTTC
CASSRDSSYEQYF
>TRBJ1-1|TRBD1|TRBV28|-
TGTGCCAGCGGAACAGGGGGCGGGGCTGAAGCTTTCTTT
CASGTGGGAEAFF
>TRBJ2-2|-|TRBV9|-
TGTGCCAGCAGCGTTTCCGGCTCCTACACCGGGGAGCTGTTTTTT
CASSVSGSYTGELFF
>TRBJ2-7|TRBD2|TRBV5-4|-
TGTGCCAGCAGCTTTCCCACTAGCGGGGCGGTCGAGCAGTACTTC
CASSFPTSGAVEQYF
>TRBJ2-2|-|TRBV6-5|-
TGTGCCAGCGATACGAATACCGGGGAGCTGTTTTTT
CASDTNTGELFF
>TRBJ2-3|-|TRBV28|-
TGTGCCAGCCAGAGGTCCATCCGGGACGCAGATACGCAGTATTTT
CASQRSIRDADTQYF
>TRBJ1-5|-|TRBV27|-
TGTGCCAGCAGTTTTGGTCCCGAAGCAGGGCGGGATCAGCCCCAGCATTTT
CASSFGPEAGRDQPQHF
>TRBJ2-6|-|TRBV7-2|-
TGTGCCAGCAGCTTAGTCCGGGGCCTCCGCTCTGGGGCCAACGTCCTGACTTTC
CASSLVRGLRSGANVLTF
>TRBJ2-2|-|TRBV18|-
TGTGCCAGCTCACCCGGCCCCAACACCGGGGAGCTGTTTTTT
CASSPGPNTGELFF
>TRBJ2-5|-|TRBV27|-
TGTGCCAGCAGTTCCCCACCCCGGGTGGAGACCCAGTACTTC
CASSSPPRVETQYF
>TRBJ2-3|-|TRBV5-1|-
TGCGCCAGCAGCTTTGGGAGTATCACAGATACGCAGTATTTT
CASSFGSITDTQYF
>TRBJ2-2|TRBD2|TRBV19|-
TGTGCCAGTAGTATGGCCATAGCGGGAGGGGGGACCGGGGAGCTGTTTTTT
CASSMAIAGGGTGELFF
>TRBJ1-1|TRBD1|TRBV18|-
TGTGCCAGCTCACCTGACAGGGCTATGAACACTGAAGCTTTCTTT
CASSPDRAMNTEAFF